One and the same sample provided the 25 T cell receptor beta chains below, sequenced in a study of cytomegalovirus exposure and HLA in healthy donors. PCR used 60 Vbeta primers and 13 Jbeta primers. Method: immunoSEQ multiplex PCR; TCRdb's copy keeps in-frame clones and lacks some. Seen here are roughly 110,000 clones, over 70% observed once, and the top ten hold 2% to 2.5%. The sequenced material came from PBMCs. These receptors were obtained from a man aged 25 to 40 in good health and CMV-seronegative.

The rearrangement uses TRBV9 and TRBJ2-2, with D tentatively TRBD2 (6 bases). The CDR3 runs to 17 residues. CDR1 is SGDLS and CDR2 is YYNGEE in the germline V gene. Deletions cut 0 bases from V and 0 bases from J, with 12 bases between. The CDR3 DNA sequence: TGTGCCAGCAGCGTAGCTCACCGGGAGCCGAACACCGGGGAGCTGTTTTTT. Protein product: CASSVAHREPNTGELFF.

The chain joins TRBV30 to TRBJ1-1, with 9 positions matching TRBD1. Germline-derived CDR1 and CDR2 are GTSNPN and SVGIG (reference sequence). The V gene end was trimmed by 1 base and the J gene end by 0 bases; junction bases not matched to a gene: 6. The CDR3 spans 16 residues. The CDR3 region has the DNA TGTGCCTGGAGTGCGGGGACAGGGAAAATGAACACTGAAGCTTTCTTT. This encodes CAWSAGTGKMNTEAFF.

This clone was seen more than once but under ten times. The chain's CDR3 is CASSITGNTIYF. The CDR3 DNA follows: TGTGCCAGTAGTATCACTGGAAACACCATATATTTT. The V and J genes are TRBV19 and TRBJ1-3; D is unclear. The V end lost 3 bases, the J end lost 2 bases, and 2 bases lay between the germline ends. Germline loops: CDR1 LNHDA, CDR2 SQIVND (reference sequence). The CDR3 runs to 12 residues.

The V call is TRBV19, the J call TRBJ2-1, with D possibly TRBD2 on 6 matching bases. V was pared by 6 bases and J by 0 bases, with 12 bases between. This CDR3 has 15 amino acids. Looked up from germline, CDR1 is LNHDA and CDR2 is SQIVND (reference sequence). The CDR3 DNA sequence: TGTGCCAGTAGCCTCCCCGGGAGCTCCTACAATGAGCAGTTCTTC. The encoded protein is CASSLPGSSYNEQFF.

This chain joins TRBV30 and TRBJ2-3; 9 positions agree with TRBD1. CDR1 and CDR2 from the germline V gene are GTSNPN and SVGIG (reference sequence). Trimming took 7 bases from V and 5 from J; bases not matched to a gene: 7. The CDR3 has 13 residues. CDR3: CALHRTGVDTQYF. The CDR3, as DNA: TGTGCCTTACATCGGACAGGGGTAGATACGCAGTATTTT.

This chain uses TRBV2 with TRBJ2-5; D is perhaps TRBD2 (5 bases). Trimming removed 7 bases from V and 4 bases from J, with 7 bases in between. CDR1 and CDR2 (germline): SNHLY, FYNNEI. The CDR3 totals 11 residues. The CDR3 loop is CASKSGETQYF. Written as DNA, the CDR3 is TGTGCCAGCAAAAGCGGAGAGACCCAGTACTTC.

This rearrangement joins TRBV11-3 to TRBJ1-3; D might be TRBD1 (6 bases). The germline gives CDR1 SGHNT, CDR2 YENEEA. Trimming took off 4 bases at V and 4 bases at J, with 14 bases between the two ends. The CDR3 is made up of 15 amino acids. CDR3 in amino acids: CASSSPGADGNTIYF. CDR3 DNA: TGTGCCAGCAGCTCCCCAGGGGCCGACGGAAACACCATATATTTT.

The gene calls are TRBV7-8 and TRBJ2-7; 10 bases map to TRBD1. The CDR3 is made up of 15 amino acids. V shed 0 bases and J 6 bases; nucleotides not matched to a gene: 5. Per germline, CDR1 SGHVS and CDR2 FQNEAQ. In nucleotides, the CDR3 is TGTGCCAGCAGCTTAGCGACAGGGGGCTTTAGCGAGCAGTACTTC. It encodes CASSLATGGFSEQYF.

This clone was recorded a few times. The chain carries TRBV6-1 and TRBJ2-5, with 9 bases matching TRBD2. CDR3 size: 17 residues. Germline V gene sequence: CDR1 MNHNS, CDR2 SASEGT. V lost 1 base and J lost 5; bases outside the gene matches: 11. CDR3 nucleotides: TGTGCCAGCAGTGAAGAATTACGTCTAGCGGGAAGGGAGACCCAGTACTTC. It encodes CASSEELRLAGRETQYF.

This rearrangement joins TRBV29-1 to TRBJ2-5; 8 bases are shared with TRBD2. Germline V CDR1 and CDR2: SQVTM, ANQGSEA. Germline trimming cut 5 bases from V and 5 bases from J; bases unmatched to any gene: 7. This CDR3 is built from 13 residues. In DNA form, the CDR3 reads TGCAGCGTTCTGTTCGGGAGGGGGGAGACCCAGTACTTC. Its translation: CSVLFGRGETQYF.

V is TRBV7-3 and J is TRBJ2-2; 7 nucleotides align to TRBD1. V shed 7 bases and J 4 bases; nucleotides not matched to a gene: 6. The CDR3 length is 14 residues. Looked up from germline, CDR1 is SGHTA and CDR2 is FQGTGA. The CDR3 spells CASTQTGPTGELFF. CDR3 sequence (DNA): TGTGCCAGCACCCAGACAGGGCCCACCGGGGAGCTGTTTTTT.

The genes are TRBV9 and TRBJ1-5, with 10 bases that match TRBD1. The trim removed 3 bases at V and 10 bases at J, leaving 7 bases unmatched. Germline V gives CDR1 SGDLS, CDR2 YYNGEE. This CDR3 is 14 amino acids long. DNA for the CDR3: TGTGCCAGCAGCGGGGGGACAGGGGTTCAACCCCAGCATTTT. This gives the protein CASSGGTGVQPQHF.

The rearrangement joins TRBV10-2 to TRBJ2-7; D remains ambiguous. V was cut by 6 bases and J by 6 bases, with 12 bases left in between. The CDR3 sequence is 12 residues long. Germline-derived CDR1 and CDR2 are WSHSY and SAAADI. Here the CDR3 reads CASSGPPGEQYF. DNA of the CDR3: TGCGCCAGCAGCGGCCCCCCGGGCGAGCAGTACTTC.

The chain employs TRBV2 and TRBJ1-5; D ambiguous. Per germline, CDR1 SNHLY and CDR2 FYNNEI. The CDR3 contains 14 residues. The ends were cut back, 6 bases at V and 6 bases at J, with 15 bases in the middle. CDR3 DNA sequence: TGTGCCAGCAGGCCCGCGGGATATGGTCAGCCCCAGCATTTT. Translated, it gives CASRPAGYGQPQHF.

V usage is TRBV5-1 and J usage is TRBJ2-3, with unresolved D. Germline CDR1 reads SGHRS; CDR2 reads YFSETQ. The V gene lost 0 bases and the J gene lost 0 bases, with 5 bases spanning the gap. The length of the CDR3 is 14 residues. The CDR3 loop is CASSLGRSTDTQYF. The CDR3, as DNA: TGCGCCAGCAGCTTGGGCAGAAGCACAGATACGCAGTATTTT.

The chain carries TRBV6-5 and TRBJ1-5; weak D call: TRBD1 (6 bases). The CDR3 has 13 residues. Germline-derived CDR1 and CDR2 are MNHEY and SVGAGI. The ends were cut back, 4 bases at V and 7 bases at J, with 11 bases in the middle. The CDR3 DNA follows: TGTGCCAGCAGTTTGGGACATGGGCAGCCCCAGCATTTT. Translation: CASSLGHGQPQHF.

V and J are TRBV27 and TRBJ2-7; 9 bases match TRBD2. The CDR3 covers 15 residues. CDR1 is MNHEY and CDR2 is SMNVEV in the germline V gene (reference sequence). V was clipped by 7 bases and J by 4 bases; unmatched bases: 11. The CDR3 DNA reads as TGTGCCAGCATCCCGGACGCGGGGGGGCTGTACGAGCAGTACTTC. It specifies CASIPDAGGLYEQYF.

V is TRBV15 and J is TRBJ1-5; D gene ambiguous. CDR1 is LNHNV, CDR2 YYDKDF, per germline (reference sequence). V lost 4 bases and J 4 bases, leaving 14 bases between the germline ends. The CDR3 spans 15 residues. CDR3 sequence reads: CATSTPVGWNQPQHF. CDR3 bases: TGTGCCACCAGCACCCCCGTGGGCTGGAATCAGCCCCAGCATTTT.

The chain couples TRBV28 to TRBJ2-3, with TRBD2 identical over 12 bases. Germline CDR1 is MDHEN and CDR2 is SYDVKM. V was clipped by 4 bases and J by 4 bases; unmatched bases: 6. CDR3 length: 16 residues. The DNA of the CDR3 is TGTGCCAGCAGTTCCCTGTCTAGCGGGAGGGCAGATACGCAGTATTTT. It is translated as CASSSLSSGRADTQYF.

The chain uses TRBV9 and TRBJ2-2; the D is unclear. V lost 4 bases, J lost 2 bases, and 3 bases lay in between. The CDR3 is made up of 12 amino acids. Germline V CDR1 and CDR2: SGDLS, YYNGEE. As DNA, the CDR3 is TGTGCCAGCAGCCCAAACACCGGGGAGCTGTTTTTT. Its translation is CASSPNTGELFF. The complete variable domain, with remaining parts taken from reference TRBV9 and TRBJ2-2, reads DSGVTQTPKHLITATGQRVTLRCSPRSGDLSVYWYQQSLDQGLQFLIQYYNGEERAKGNILERFSAQQFPDLHSELNLSSLELGDSALYFCASSPNTGELFFGEGSRLTVL.

The rearrangement links TRBV14 to TRBJ1-1, with 7 positions matching TRBD1. The germline CDR1 and CDR2 sequences are SGHDN and FVKESK. V gave up 0 bases and J gave up 4 bases; unmatched junction bases: 2. The CDR3 has 14 amino acids. CDR3 sequence reads: CASSQDHRGTEAFF. The CDR3 region has the DNA TGTGCCAGCAGCCAAGATCACAGGGGCACTGAAGCTTTCTTT.

The V gene is TRBV6-5, the J gene TRBJ2-7, with 9 bases fitting TRBD1. CDR1 is MNHEY, CDR2 SVGAGI, per germline. Germline trimming cut 6 bases from V and 2 bases from J; bases unmatched to any gene: 5. The CDR3 length is 14 residues. Written as DNA, the CDR3 is TGTGCCAGCAGACAGGGACAGGGAACCTACGAGCAGTACTTC. Translation gives CASRQGQGTYEQYF.

V is TRBV6-1 and J is TRBJ2-7; D possibly corresponds to TRBD1 (5 bases). The germline V gene has CDR1 MNHNS and CDR2 SASEGT. The CDR3 is 14 residues long. Trimming took off 11 bases at V and 0 bases at J, with 17 bases between the two ends. For the CDR3, the DNA is TGTGCCGGGCCCCGAACAGGCGACTCCTACGAGCAGTACTTC. As protein: CAGPRTGDSYEQYF.

The chain combines TRBV10-3 with TRBJ2-5; 7 positions match TRBD1. Germline-derived CDR1 and CDR2 are ENHRY and SYGVKD. The CDR3 has 14 amino acids. Trimming at V came to 8 bases and at J to 1 base, leaving 7 bases not matched to a gene. In nucleotides, the CDR3 is TGTGCCATCGGATCAGGGACAGCCCAAGAGACCCAGTACTTC. Its protein product is CAIGSGTAQETQYF.

The chain has TRBV6-6 and TRBJ1-1; a possible D gene is TRBD1 (5 bases). There are 16 residues in the CDR3. The germline gives CDR1 MNHNY, CDR2 SVGAGI (reference sequence). Trimming took off 2 bases at V and 4 bases at J, with 17 bases between the two ends. The DNA of the CDR3 is TGTGCCAGCAGTTACCCGAAGACAGATCAACCCACTGAAGCTTTCTTT. Translating it yields CASSYPKTDQPTEAFF.